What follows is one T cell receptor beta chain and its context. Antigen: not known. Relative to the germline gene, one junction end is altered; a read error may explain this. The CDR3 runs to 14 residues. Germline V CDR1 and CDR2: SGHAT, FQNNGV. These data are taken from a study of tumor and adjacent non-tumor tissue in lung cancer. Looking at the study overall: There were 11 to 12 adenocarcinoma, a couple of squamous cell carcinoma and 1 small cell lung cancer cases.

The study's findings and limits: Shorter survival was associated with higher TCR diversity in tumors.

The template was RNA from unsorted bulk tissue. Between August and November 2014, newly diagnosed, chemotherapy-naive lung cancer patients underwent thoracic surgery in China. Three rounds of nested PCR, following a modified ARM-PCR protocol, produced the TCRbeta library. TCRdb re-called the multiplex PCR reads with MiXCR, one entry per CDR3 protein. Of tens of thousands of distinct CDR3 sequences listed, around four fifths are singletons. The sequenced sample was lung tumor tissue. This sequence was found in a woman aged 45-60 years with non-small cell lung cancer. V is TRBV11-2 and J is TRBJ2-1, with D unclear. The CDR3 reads CASNLDLSAEEQFF. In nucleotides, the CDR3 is TGTGCCAGCAACTTAGACCTCTCAGCTGAGGAGCAGTTCTTC.